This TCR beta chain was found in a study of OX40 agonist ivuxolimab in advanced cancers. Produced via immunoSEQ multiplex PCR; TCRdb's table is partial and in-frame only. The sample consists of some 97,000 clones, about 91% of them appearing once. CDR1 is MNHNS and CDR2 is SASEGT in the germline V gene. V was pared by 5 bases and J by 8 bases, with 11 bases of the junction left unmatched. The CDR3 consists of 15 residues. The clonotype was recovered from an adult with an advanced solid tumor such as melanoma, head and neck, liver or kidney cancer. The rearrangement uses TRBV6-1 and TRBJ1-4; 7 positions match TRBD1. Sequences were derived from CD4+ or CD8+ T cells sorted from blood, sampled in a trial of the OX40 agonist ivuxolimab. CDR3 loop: CASSPGTEVFEKLFF. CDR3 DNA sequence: TGTGCCAGCAGTCCCGGGACAGAGGTTTTCGAAAAACTGTTTTTT.